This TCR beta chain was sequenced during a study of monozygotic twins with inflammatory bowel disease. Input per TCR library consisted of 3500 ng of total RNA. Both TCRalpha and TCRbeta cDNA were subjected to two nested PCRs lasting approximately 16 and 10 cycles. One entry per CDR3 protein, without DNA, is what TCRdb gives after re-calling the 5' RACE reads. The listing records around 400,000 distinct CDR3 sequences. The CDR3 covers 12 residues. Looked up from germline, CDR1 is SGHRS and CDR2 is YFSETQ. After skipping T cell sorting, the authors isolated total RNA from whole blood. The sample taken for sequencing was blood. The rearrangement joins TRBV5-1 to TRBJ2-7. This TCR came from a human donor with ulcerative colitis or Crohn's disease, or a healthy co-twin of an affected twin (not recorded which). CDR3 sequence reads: CASRRDFYVQYF.